One and the same sample provided the 7 T cell receptor beta chains below, sequenced in a study of cytomegalovirus exposure and HLA in healthy donors. The PCR contained 60 Vbeta and 13 Jbeta primers. The assay was immunoSEQ multiplex PCR, and TCRdb's table has in-frame clones only and misses some. The sample shows about 87,000 clones, 7.6% of them seen only once. The sample taken for sequencing was PBMCs. These receptor sequences come from a man aged 50 to 60 in good health and CMV-seronegative.

The chain uses TRBV7-8 and TRBJ1-2; D possibly corresponds to TRBD1 (5 bases). Looked up from germline, CDR1 is SGHVS and CDR2 is FQNEAQ. The germline V and J ends were trimmed by 1 base and 5 bases, with 8 bases remaining between them. This CDR3 comprises 13 residues. CDR3 sequence (DNA): TGTGCCAGCAGCTTAGGGGGGGGGTATGGCTACACCTTC. Translating gives CASSLGGGYGYTF.

The chain links TRBV30 to TRBJ2-1; D might be TRBD1 (5 bases). Germline V gene lookup returns CDR1 GTSNPN and CDR2 SVGIG (reference sequence). This CDR3 contains 14 residues. V gave up 6 bases and J gave up 5 bases, with 17 bases separating them. CDR3 loop: CACLGVHGDNEQFF. The DNA for the CDR3 is TGTGCCTGCCTAGGGGTTCATGGCGACAATGAGCAGTTCTTC.

The chain employs TRBV5-4 and TRBJ1-1; a weak D match, TRBD1 (5 bases). CDR3 length: 17 residues. Germline assignment: CDR1 SGHNT and CDR2 YYREEE (reference sequence). Trimming cost V 0 bases and J 5 bases, with 20 bases left between them. The CDR3 DNA is TGTGCCAGCAGCTTGGGGCCCCGGGGGGGGGAGAATACTGAAGCTTTCTTT. This translates into CASSLGPRGGENTEAFF.

This clone was picked up a small number of times. V and J are TRBV4-2 and TRBJ2-7, with 8 bases aligning to TRBD2. The germline gives CDR1 LGHNA, CDR2 YNFKEQ. The CDR3 runs to 13 residues. Losses at the gene ends were 2 bases for V and 7 bases for J; bases not matched to a gene: 4. The CDR3 sequence is CASSQITSGEQYF. For the CDR3, the DNA is TGTGCCAGCAGCCAAATCACTAGCGGAGAGCAGTACTTC.

The chain uses TRBV11-3 and TRBJ2-5; tentatively, D is TRBD2 (6 bases). In germline, CDR1 is SGHNT, CDR2 YENEEA. This CDR3 has 13 residues. Deletions cut 2 bases from V and 4 bases from J, with 8 bases between. The CDR3 spells CASSLNGGETQYF. CDR3 nucleotides: TGTGCCAGCAGCTTAAACGGGGGAGAGACCCAGTACTTC.

This rearrangement joins TRBV14 to TRBJ2-5; D perhaps matches TRBD1 (7 bases). V was clipped by 2 bases and J by 5 bases, with 27 bases between them. This CDR3 has 19 residues. The germline gives CDR1 SGHDN, CDR2 FVKESK. Written as DNA, the CDR3 is TGTGCCAGCAGCCAACAGAGAGCGAGCGGGTTTTCCAGGGGGGAGACCCAGTACTTC. Amino acids: CASSQQRASGFSRGETQYF.

This chain joins TRBV4-1 and TRBJ2-4; tentatively, D is TRBD1 (5 bases). The CDR3 spans 14 residues. V dropped 1 base and J dropped 8 bases, with 12 bases sitting between them. The germline V gene has CDR1 MGHRA and CDR2 YSYEKL. The CDR3: CASSQAPQGYIQYF. The CDR3 DNA sequence: TGCGCCAGCAGCCAAGCACCCCAGGGATACATTCAGTACTTC.